The clone carrying this T cell receptor beta chain occurred a few times. Antigen unknown. Until they underwent thyroid surgery, no patient had received any treatment. How the authors handled the data: The study built a papillary thyroid cancer distant-metastasis classifier from CDR3 differences across clinicopathological groups. TCRdb used MiXCR to call clones anew from the PCR reads. The V and J calls here are based on TCRdb, not the publication. The sample contains 80,000 to 85,000 clones, around 13% of which appear only once. This entry is derived from a study of metastatic and nonmetastatic thyroid tumors. Study-level background: For malignant and benign thyroid patients, tumor or nodule tissue and blood were the sources whose repertoires were compared.

The V segment lost 9 bases and the J segment 4 bases; nucleotides outside the gene matches: 19. Germline assignment: CDR1 PRHDT and CDR2 FYEKMQ (reference sequence). The CDR3 runs to 18 residues. Study-wide points: Reported TCR beta diversity, measured in blood and tumor, was significantly higher for malignant thyroid tumors than for benign nodules.

Sequences were obtained from tumor tissue. V gene TRBV13 combines with J gene TRBJ1-5; 9 bases fit TRBD1. The receptor was derived from a female donor with papillary thyroid cancer or a benign thyroid nodule (not recorded which). Some clones in this sample may be carry-over from other donors' samples. The CDR3 coding sequence is TGTGCCAGGCCTCTAGACAGGGGGACGCCATTGCAGAATCAGCCCCAGCATTTT. Its translation is CARPLDRGTPLQNQPQHF.